The 18 T cell receptor beta chains below come from one sample, sequenced in a study of response to subunit inactivated influenza vaccine. MiXCR, applied by TCRdb to the RT-PCR reads, yields one record per CDR3 protein. Among roughly 500,000 distinct CDR3 sequences, 16% were seen once, and the ten largest hold roughly 3%. The sequencing used CD4+ T cells sorted from PBMCs, collected around 25 months after vaccination. These receptors were obtained from a man aged 50 to 69 who received an inactivated influenza vaccine.

There are a few counts of this clonotype. The V gene is TRBV20-1, the J gene TRBJ2-3, with 15 nucleotides matching TRBD2. CDR3 length: 17 amino acids. CDR1 and CDR2 (germline): DFQATT, SNEGSKA (reference sequence). V was pared by 5 bases and J by 0 bases, with 6 bases of the junction left unmatched. The CDR3 nucleotides read TGCAGTGCTGGGGCCGGGACTAGCGGGGGGAGCACAGATACGCAGTATTTT. This encodes CSAGAGTSGGSTDTQYF.

This clonotype was observed a few times. The chain links TRBV4-2 to TRBJ1-1; 7 bases align to TRBD1. This CDR3 has 15 residues. V was pared by 4 bases and J by 3 bases, with 8 bases of the junction left unmatched. Germline V gene sequence: CDR1 LGHNA, CDR2 YNFKEQ. CDR3 sequence: CASSLYSGQYTEAFF. The CDR3 nucleotides are TGTGCCAGCAGCCTTTACTCGGGACAGTACACTGAAGCTTTCTTT.

The gene calls are TRBV12-3 or TRBV12-4 and TRBJ2-4; unclear D gene. The V end was cut by 5 bases, the J end by 0 bases, with 23 bases between. The CDR3 runs 19 residues. The CDR3 loop is CASSPSMRSALLAKNIQYF. The CDR3 DNA reads TGTGCCAGCAGTCCCTCGATGAGGTCCGCTTTACTAGCCAAAAACATTCAGTACTTC.

This clonotype came up many times. A junction end diverges from the germline sequence, so it may reflect a read error. The chain links TRBV5-1 to TRBJ2-5; D gene uncertain. The germline V gene has CDR1 SGHRS and CDR2 YFSETQ. There are 11 residues in the CDR3. DNA of the CDR3: TGTGCCAGCAGCTTCGAAGAGACCCAGTACTTC. This translates into CASSFEETQYF.

This clonotype was observed a handful of times. The chain recombines TRBV5-4 with TRBJ2-7; weak D call: TRBD2 (5 bases). Germline V gene data show CDR1 as SGHNT and CDR2 as YYREEE (reference sequence). The V and J ends lost 4 bases and 2 bases respectively, with 13 bases between them. This CDR3 has 14 residues. Here the CDR3 DNA reads TGTGCCAGCAGCAGGCCGGGAACTACCTACGAGCAGTACTTC. It specifies CASSRPGTTYEQYF.

The J gene is TRBJ2-2, the V gene TRBV2; D is possibly TRBD1 (5 bases). Trimming shortened V by 7 bases and J by 1 base, and 10 bases separated the two germline ends. Germline CDR1 is SNHLY and CDR2 is FYNNEI. The CDR3 runs 14 residues. In DNA form, the CDR3 reads TGTGCCAGCATGAAAGACAGGAACACCGGGGAGCTGTTTTTT. Amino acid sequence: CASMKDRNTGELFF.

V is TRBV12-3 or TRBV12-4 and J is TRBJ2-1; D ambiguous. V was cut by 6 bases and J by 7 bases, with 7 bases left in between. The CDR3 sequence is 11 residues long. The CDR3 coding sequence is TGTGCCAGCAGGGCTCGGAATGAGCAGTTCTTC. It is translated as CASRARNEQFF.

This clonotype appeared a single time. The J gene is TRBJ2-7, the V gene TRBV5-5; D unresolved. The CDR3 spans 15 residues. Germline CDR1 and CDR2: SGHKS and YYEKEE (reference sequence). Trimming took off 1 base at V and 0 bases at J, with 11 bases between the two ends. CDR3 in amino acids: CASSLSHRSSYEQYF. In DNA, the CDR3 is TGTGCCAGCAGCTTGAGTCATCGGAGCTCCTACGAGCAGTACTTC.

V gene TRBV7-2 combines with J gene TRBJ2-5; tentative D call: TRBD2 (5 bases). CDR1 SGHTA and CDR2 FQGNSA come from the germline V gene. Deletions cut 4 bases from V and 5 bases from J, with 11 bases between. This CDR3 is 13 amino acids long. Here the CDR3 reads CASSYGVLETQYF. The CDR3 DNA follows: TGTGCCAGCAGCTACGGGGTCTTGGAGACCCAGTACTTC.

This clonotype was counted many times. This sequence joins TRBV29-1 and TRBJ2-3; D is unclear. The CDR3 has 12 residues. V lost 4 bases to trimming and J lost 0 bases, with 5 bases between them. Per germline, CDR1 SQVTM and CDR2 ANQGSEA. The CDR3 protein is CSVAESTDTQYF. CDR3 coding DNA: TGCAGCGTTGCGGAGAGCACAGATACGCAGTATTTT.

The rearrangement joins TRBV28 to TRBJ2-1; 11 nucleotides align to TRBD2. Germline lookup yields CDR1 MDHEN and CDR2 SYDVKM. The CDR3 runs to 17 residues. The trim removed 6 bases at V and 0 bases at J, leaving 7 bases unmatched. The CDR3 region has the DNA TGTGCCAGCAGGACTCTAGCGGGGGGACCCTCCTACAATGAGCAGTTCTTC. This encodes CASRTLAGGPSYNEQFF.

This clonotype came up a few times. The V call is TRBV20-1, the J call TRBJ2-5, with 7 bases identical to TRBD1. J lost 5 bases, V lost 4 bases, and 10 bases had no gene match. Germline assignment: CDR1 DFQATT and CDR2 SNEGSKA (reference sequence). This CDR3 is built from 14 residues. CDR3 bases: TGCAGTGCTACCCCGGGACAGCGCCCGGAGACCCAGTACTTC. Translated: CSATPGQRPETQYF.

This clonotype showed up just a few times. The J gene is TRBJ1-1, the V gene TRBV7-2; D is uncertain. Germline loops: CDR1 SGHTA, CDR2 FQGNSA. The V gene lost 5 bases and the J gene lost 8 bases, with 18 bases spanning the gap. The CDR3 extends over 14 amino acids. The CDR3 here is CASSQLRNGGEAFF. CDR3 nucleotide sequence: TGTGCCAGCAGCCAACTTAGGAACGGCGGAGAAGCTTTCTTT.

This clonotype was seen a few times. The V call is TRBV11-2, the J call TRBJ2-1, with TRBD2 matching 10 bases. CDR3 length: 17 amino acids. Per the germline V gene, CDR1 is SGHAT and CDR2 is FQNNGV. V lost 1 base, J lost 3 bases, and 6 bases stayed unmatched. CDR3 residues: CASSLGLAGAIYNEQFF. The CDR3 DNA follows: TGTGCCAGCAGCTTAGGTCTAGCGGGGGCCATCTACAATGAGCAGTTCTTC.

Only a few counts were recorded for this clonotype. The chain joins TRBV6-1 to TRBJ1-5; D remains ambiguous. The CDR3 has 14 residues. V was trimmed by 0 bases and J by 8 bases, leaving 11 bases between them. Germline V CDR1 and CDR2: MNHNS, SASEGT. CDR3 nucleotide sequence: TGTGCCAGCAGTGAAGCCGGAGGGATCAAGCCCCAGCATTTT. Translation: CASSEAGGIKPQHF.

This rearrangement joins TRBV7-6 to TRBJ1-1; 11 positions match TRBD1. This CDR3 is 16 amino acids long. V was clipped by 1 base and J by 5 bases; unmatched bases: 6. CDR1 SGHVS and CDR2 FNYEAQ come from the germline V gene. The CDR3: CASSLGGQGALTEAFF. In DNA, the CDR3 is TGTGCCAGCAGCTTAGGAGGACAGGGGGCGTTGACTGAAGCTTTCTTT.

This clonotype came up a few times. The chain combines TRBV6-2 or TRBV6-3 with TRBJ1-1; unclear D gene. The CDR3 length is 17 residues. Germline V lookup: CDR1 MNHEY, CDR2 SVGEGT. V was clipped by 2 bases and J by 1 base, with 17 bases between them. CDR3 residues: CASSYPRVRPTNTEAFF. The CDR3 nucleotides are TGTGCCAGCAGTTACCCCCGGGTCAGACCTACGAACACTGAAGCTTTCTTT.

V gene TRBV5-1 combines with J gene TRBJ1-2, with 9 bases identical to TRBD1. Germline loops: CDR1 SGHRS, CDR2 YFSETQ. There are 15 residues in the CDR3. Trimming took 1 base from V and 4 from J; bases not matched to a gene: 5. The CDR3 nucleotides are TGCGCCAGCAGCTTGACAGGGGGCAGTACCTATGGCTACACCTTC. Amino acids: CASSLTGGSTYGYTF.